This passage covers 9 T cell receptor beta chains from one sample sequenced in a study of CD8 T cells in Susac syndrome. A quantity of about 0.5 to 1 ug RNA underwent reverse transcription using random hexamers. MiXCR, run by TCRdb on the immunoSEQ multiplex PCR reads, gives a single entry per CDR3 protein. The sample consists of approximately 170,000 distinct CDR3 sequences, roughly 94% of them appearing once. Sample: CD4+ T cells from PBMCs. These receptors came from a human donor with multiple sclerosis.

V and J are TRBV25-1 and TRBJ1-1, with 7 positions matching TRBD1. Unmatched junction bases numbered 4, after V lost 1 base and J lost 2 bases. The germline V gene encodes CDR1 MGHDK and CDR2 SYGVNS. The CDR3 is made up of 15 amino acids. The CDR3 loop is CASSEFGTANTEAFF. Here the CDR3 DNA reads TGTGCCAGCAGTGAATTTGGGACAGCAAACACTGAAGCTTTCTTT.

This chain links TRBV11-2 with TRBJ1-1, with D possibly being TRBD1 (5 bases). Germline assignment: CDR1 SGHAT and CDR2 FQNNGV. This CDR3 spans 13 amino acids. Trimming stripped 2 bases from V and 8 bases from J, with 12 bases between. The CDR3 coding sequence is TGTGCCAGCAGCTTACTCTATCGGACAGAAGCTTTCTTT. Translated: CASSLLYRTEAFF.

This CDR3 reads CSARTGSNSGNTIYF. CDR3 bases: TGCAGTGCTAGGACAGGATCCAACTCTGGAAACACCATATATTTT. The rearrangement joins TRBV20-1 to TRBJ1-3, with D possibly matching TRBD1 (6 bases). The CDR3 totals 15 residues. Germline V lookup: CDR1 DFQATT, CDR2 SNEGSKA (reference sequence). V was clipped by 3 bases and J by 0 bases, with 12 bases between them.

The chain carries TRBV15 and TRBJ2-3; D is ambiguous. Trimming stripped 0 bases from V and 2 bases from J, with 3 bases between. The CDR3 consists of 13 residues. The V gene's germline CDR1 is LNHNV and CDR2 YYDKDF (reference sequence). The CDR3 DNA sequence: TGTGCCACCAGCAGAGACTACACAGATACGCAGTATTTT. This encodes CATSRDYTDTQYF.

The chain has TRBV10-3 and TRBJ2-7; no firm D call. The germline V and J ends were trimmed by 4 bases and 7 bases, with 20 bases remaining between them. From germline, CDR1 is ENHRY and CDR2 SYGVKD. The CDR3 has 15 residues. CDR3 DNA sequence: TGTGCCATCAGTGGGTTTGACTCCTCCCTCGGTGAGCAGTACTTC. This codes for CAISGFDSSLGEQYF.

This chain connects TRBV6-4 to TRBJ2-6, with 8 bases lining up with TRBD1. V lost 6 bases and J lost 0; bases outside the gene matches: 7. In germline, CDR1 is MRHNA, CDR2 SNTAGT. The CDR3 loop spans 17 amino acids. The CDR3 nucleotides read TGTGCCAGCAGCCCCCGACAGGGGAACTCTGGGGCCAACGTCCTGACTTTC. Translation gives CASSPRQGNSGANVLTF.

The chain uses TRBV9 and TRBJ2-1; possibly TRBD1 for D (7 bases). The germline gives CDR1 SGDLS, CDR2 YYNGEE. Deletions cut 1 base from V and 3 bases from J, with 11 bases between. This CDR3 has 15 amino acids. CDR3 sequence reads: CASSVTRGVYNEQFF. CDR3 in DNA: TGTGCCAGCAGCGTAACCAGGGGGGTCTACAATGAGCAGTTCTTC.

The chain is built from TRBV6-5 and TRBJ2-5; tentatively, D is TRBD1 or TRBD2 (5 bases each). CDR3 length: 14 residues. Germline lookup yields CDR1 MNHEY and CDR2 SVGAGI. V lost 3 bases to trimming and J lost 5 bases, with 13 bases between them. The CDR3 spells CASSYRDLRETQYF. CDR3 DNA: TGTGCCAGCAGTTATCGGGACCTCCGGGAGACCCAGTACTTC.

This sequence joins TRBV5-6 and TRBJ2-5; the match to TRBD1 covers 7 bases. Germline V lookup: CDR1 SGHDT, CDR2 YYEEEE. Trimming removed 1 base from V and 2 bases from J; junction bases left unmatched: 2. The CDR3 has 14 residues. The CDR3 coding sequence is TGTGCCAGCAGCTTGCCGGGACAGCAAGAGACCCAGTACTTC. This encodes CASSLPGQQETQYF.